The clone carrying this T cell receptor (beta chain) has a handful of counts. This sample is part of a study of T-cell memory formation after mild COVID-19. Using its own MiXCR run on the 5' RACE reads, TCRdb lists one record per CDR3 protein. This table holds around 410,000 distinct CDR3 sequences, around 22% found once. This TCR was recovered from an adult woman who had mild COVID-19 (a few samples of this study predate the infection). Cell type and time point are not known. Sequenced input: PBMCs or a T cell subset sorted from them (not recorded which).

CDR3 DNA sequence: TGTGCCAGCAGCGGCAGGGGAGCAACTAATGAAAAACTGTTTTTT. Translating it yields CASSGRGATNEKLFF. This chain links TRBV9 with TRBJ1-4; the D gene is possibly TRBD1 (6 bases). The ends were cut back, 3 bases at V and 0 bases at J, with 9 bases in the middle. CDR1 is SGDLS and CDR2 is YYNGEE in the germline V gene. The CDR3 is 15 residues long.